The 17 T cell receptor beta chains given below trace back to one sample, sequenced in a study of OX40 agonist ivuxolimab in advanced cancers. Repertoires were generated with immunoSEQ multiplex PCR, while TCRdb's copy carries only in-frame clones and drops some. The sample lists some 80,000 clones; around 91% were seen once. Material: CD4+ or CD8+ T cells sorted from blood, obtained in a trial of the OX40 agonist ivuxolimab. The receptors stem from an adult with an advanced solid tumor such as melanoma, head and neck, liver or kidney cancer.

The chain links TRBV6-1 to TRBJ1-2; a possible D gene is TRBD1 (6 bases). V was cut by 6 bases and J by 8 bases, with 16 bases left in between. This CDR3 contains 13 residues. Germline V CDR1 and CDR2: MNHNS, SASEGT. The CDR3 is CASSPQGQRGYTF. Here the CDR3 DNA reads TGTGCCAGCAGCCCTCAGGGGCAACGGGGCTACACCTTC.

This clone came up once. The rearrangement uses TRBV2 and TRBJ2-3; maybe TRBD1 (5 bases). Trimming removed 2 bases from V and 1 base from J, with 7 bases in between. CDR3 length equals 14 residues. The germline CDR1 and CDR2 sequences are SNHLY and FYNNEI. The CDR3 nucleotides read TGTGCCAGCAGTGAAAGACAGCGCACAGATACGCAGTATTTT. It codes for CASSERQRTDTQYF.

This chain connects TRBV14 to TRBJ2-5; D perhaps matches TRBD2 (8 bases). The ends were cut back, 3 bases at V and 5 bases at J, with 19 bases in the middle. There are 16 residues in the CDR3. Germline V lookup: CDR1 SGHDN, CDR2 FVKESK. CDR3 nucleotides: TGTGCCAGCAGCCAGCCGGGAGGGGGCAAGGTTGAGACCCAGTACTTC. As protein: CASSQPGGGKVETQYF.

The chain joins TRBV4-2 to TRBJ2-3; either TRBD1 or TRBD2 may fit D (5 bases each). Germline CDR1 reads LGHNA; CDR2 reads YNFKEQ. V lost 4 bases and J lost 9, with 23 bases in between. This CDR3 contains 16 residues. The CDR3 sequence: CASSLHTSTGRGTQYF. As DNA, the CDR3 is TGTGCCAGCAGCCTGCACACTAGTACGGGGCGAGGCACGCAGTATTTT.

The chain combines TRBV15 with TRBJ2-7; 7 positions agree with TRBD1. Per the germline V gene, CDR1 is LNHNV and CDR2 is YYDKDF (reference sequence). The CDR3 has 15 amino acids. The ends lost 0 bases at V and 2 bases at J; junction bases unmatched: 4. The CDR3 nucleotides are TGTGCCACCAGCAGAGATGTTCAGGGGGCCTACGAGCAGTACTTC. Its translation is CATSRDVQGAYEQYF.

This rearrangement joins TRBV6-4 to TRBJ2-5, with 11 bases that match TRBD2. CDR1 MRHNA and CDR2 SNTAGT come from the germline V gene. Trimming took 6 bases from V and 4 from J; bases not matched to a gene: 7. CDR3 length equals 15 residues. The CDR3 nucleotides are TGTGCCAGCAGCAACGCCGGGACTAGCGGAGAGACCCAGTACTTC. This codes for CASSNAGTSGETQYF.

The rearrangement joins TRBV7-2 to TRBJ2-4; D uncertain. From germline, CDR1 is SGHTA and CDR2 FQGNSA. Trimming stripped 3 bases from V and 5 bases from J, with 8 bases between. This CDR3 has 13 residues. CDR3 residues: CASSLARENIQYF. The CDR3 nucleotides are TGTGCCAGCAGCTTGGCCCGCGAAAACATTCAGTACTTC.

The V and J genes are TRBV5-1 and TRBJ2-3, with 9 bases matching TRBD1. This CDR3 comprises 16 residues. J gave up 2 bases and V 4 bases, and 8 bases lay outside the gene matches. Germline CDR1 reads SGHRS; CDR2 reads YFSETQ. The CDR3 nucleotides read TGCGCCAGCAGCCCAGCCGGGACAGGGTTCACAGATACGCAGTATTTT. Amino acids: CASSPAGTGFTDTQYF.

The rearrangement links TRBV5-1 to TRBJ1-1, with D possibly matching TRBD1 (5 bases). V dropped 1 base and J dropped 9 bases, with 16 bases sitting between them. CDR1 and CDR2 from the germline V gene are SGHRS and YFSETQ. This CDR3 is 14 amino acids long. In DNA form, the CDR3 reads TGCGCCAGCAGCTTGCAGGGCTTATATCCTAAAGCTTTCTTT. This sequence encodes CASSLQGLYPKAFF.

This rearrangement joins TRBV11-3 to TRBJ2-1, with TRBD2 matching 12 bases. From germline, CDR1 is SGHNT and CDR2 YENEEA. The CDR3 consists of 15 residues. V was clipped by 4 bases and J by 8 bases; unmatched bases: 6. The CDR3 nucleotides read TGTGCCAGCAGCTCTAGCGGGGGGGCTGGTTATGAGCAGTTCTTC. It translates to CASSSSGGAGYEQFF.

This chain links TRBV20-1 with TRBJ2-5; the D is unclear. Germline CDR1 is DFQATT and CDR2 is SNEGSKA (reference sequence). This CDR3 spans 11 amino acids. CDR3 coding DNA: TGCAGCTGGTGGAACCAAGAGACCCAGTACTTC. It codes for CSWWNQETQYF.

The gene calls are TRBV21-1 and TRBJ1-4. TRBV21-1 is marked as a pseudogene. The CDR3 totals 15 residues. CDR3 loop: CASSKAREENEKLFF. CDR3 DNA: TGTGCCAGCAGCAAAGCGAGGGAAGAGAATGAAAAACTGTTTTTT.

Written as DNA, the CDR3 is TGTGCCAGCAGCTTAGAGGGGCTGGGTCAAACTTTCTTT. Protein product: CASSLEGLGQTFF. The V call is TRBV11-2, the J call TRBJ1-1; a possible D gene is TRBD1 (5 bases). The V end lost 0 bases, the J end lost 12 bases, and 14 bases lay between the germline ends. Germline-derived CDR1 and CDR2 are SGHAT and FQNNGV. The CDR3 covers 13 residues. Using reference TRBV11-2 and TRBJ1-1 for the parts outside the CDR3, the full variable domain is EAGVAQSPRYKIIEKRQSVAFWCNPISGHATLYWYQQILGQGPKLLIQFQNNGVVDDSQLPKDRFSAERLKGVDSTLKIQPAKLEDSAVYLCASSLEGLGQTFFGQGTRLTVV.

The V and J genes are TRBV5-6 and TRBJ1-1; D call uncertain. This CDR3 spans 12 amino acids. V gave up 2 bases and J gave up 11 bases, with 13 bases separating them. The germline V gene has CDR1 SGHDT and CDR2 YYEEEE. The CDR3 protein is CASSFGPLLAFF. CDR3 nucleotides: TGTGCCAGCAGCTTCGGGCCTCTGCTTGCTTTCTTT.

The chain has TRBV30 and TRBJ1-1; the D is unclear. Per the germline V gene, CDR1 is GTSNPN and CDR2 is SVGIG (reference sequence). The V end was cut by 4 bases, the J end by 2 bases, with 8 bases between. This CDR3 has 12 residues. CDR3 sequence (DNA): TGTGCCTGGACACGAACTAACACTGAAGCTTTCTTT. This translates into CAWTRTNTEAFF.

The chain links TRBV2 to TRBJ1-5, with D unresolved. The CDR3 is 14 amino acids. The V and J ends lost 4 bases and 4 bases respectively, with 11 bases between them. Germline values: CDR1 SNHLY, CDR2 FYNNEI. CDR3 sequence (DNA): TGTGCCAGCAGTGTAGAACTGATAAATCAGCCCCAGCATTTT. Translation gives CASSVELINQPQHF.

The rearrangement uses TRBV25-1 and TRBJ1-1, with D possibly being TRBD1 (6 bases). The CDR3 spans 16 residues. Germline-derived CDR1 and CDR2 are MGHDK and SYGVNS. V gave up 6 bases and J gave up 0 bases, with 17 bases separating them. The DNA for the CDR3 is TGTGCCAGCAGCGCCTCCGGGGGGGCCATGAACACTGAAGCTTTCTTT. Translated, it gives CASSASGGAMNTEAFF.